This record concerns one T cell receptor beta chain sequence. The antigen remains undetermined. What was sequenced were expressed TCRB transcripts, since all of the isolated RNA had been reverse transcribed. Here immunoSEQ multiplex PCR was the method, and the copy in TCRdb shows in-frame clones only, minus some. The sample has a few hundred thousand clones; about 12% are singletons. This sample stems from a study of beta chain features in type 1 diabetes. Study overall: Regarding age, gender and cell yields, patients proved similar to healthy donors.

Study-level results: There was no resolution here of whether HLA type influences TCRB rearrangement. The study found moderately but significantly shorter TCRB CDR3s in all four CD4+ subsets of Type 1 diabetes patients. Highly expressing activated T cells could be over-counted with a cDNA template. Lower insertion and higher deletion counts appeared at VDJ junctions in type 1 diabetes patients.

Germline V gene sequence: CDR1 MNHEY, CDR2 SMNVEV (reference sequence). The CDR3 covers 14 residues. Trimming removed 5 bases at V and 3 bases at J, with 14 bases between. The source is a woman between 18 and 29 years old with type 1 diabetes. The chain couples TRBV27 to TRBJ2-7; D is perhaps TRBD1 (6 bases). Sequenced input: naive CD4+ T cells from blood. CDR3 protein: CASSAPDRSYEQYF. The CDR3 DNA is TGTGCCAGCAGTGCCCCGGACAGAAGCTACGAGCAGTACTTC.